Here is one T cell receptor beta chain with its context. Its target is not known. This sample was included in a study of shared clonotypes between healthy human individuals. Once extracted for a subset, genomic DNA was divided evenly among several immunoSEQ plates. The input for sorted-subset replicate PCRs was 150 to 200 ng DNA, some 28,000 T cell genomes. Clones were read by immunoSEQ multiplex PCR, and TCRdb kept only the in-frame ones, dropping some. The sample holds about 1.5 million clones, roughly 96% seen once. Study-wide points: An expected dependence of interdonor clonotype sharing on sequencing depth was noted. The study found lower generation probabilities in non-shared clonotypes than in those shared by all four donors.

CDR3 length: 16 residues. Germline V CDR1 and CDR2: LNHDA, SQIVND (reference sequence). The trim removed 3 bases at V and 3 bases at J, leaving 5 bases unmatched. This receptor was identified in a man aged 30 to 45 in good health. The chain links TRBV19 to TRBJ2-5, with TRBD2 matching 12 bases. Sequenced material: naive CD4+ T cells sorted from blood. Described subset: CD45RA+ positively selected. The CDR3 DNA reads as TGTGCCAGTAGTATTAGGCTAGCGGGAGGGAAAGAGACCCAGTACTTC. This encodes CASSIRLAGGKETQYF.